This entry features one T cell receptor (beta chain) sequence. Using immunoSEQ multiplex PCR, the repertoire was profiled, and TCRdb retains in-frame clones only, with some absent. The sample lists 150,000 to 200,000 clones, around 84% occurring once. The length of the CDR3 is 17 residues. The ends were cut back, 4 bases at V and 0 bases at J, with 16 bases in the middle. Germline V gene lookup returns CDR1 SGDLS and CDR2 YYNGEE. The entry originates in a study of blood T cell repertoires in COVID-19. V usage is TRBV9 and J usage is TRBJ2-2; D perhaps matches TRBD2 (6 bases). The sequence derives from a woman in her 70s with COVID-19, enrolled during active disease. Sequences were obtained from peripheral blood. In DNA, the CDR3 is TGTGCCAGCAGCCCCCCGCCCGGAGGGCCGAACACCGGGGAGCTGTTTTTT. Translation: CASSPPPGGPNTGELFF. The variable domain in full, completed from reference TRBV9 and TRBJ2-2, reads DSGVTQTPKHLITATGQRVTLRCSPRSGDLSVYWYQQSLDQGLQFLIQYYNGEERAKGNILERFSAQQFPDLHSELNLSSLELGDSALYFCASSPPPGGPNTGELFFGEGSRLTVL.